These T cell receptor beta chains were read from a single sample in a study of T-cell reconstitution after alpha-beta-depleted transplantation in children. TCRdb processed the PCR reads anew with MiXCR; each CDR3 protein has one entry. The sample holds a few hundred thousand distinct CDR3 sequences, around 25% seen once. The specimen comprised PBMCs, mostly from graft donor cells, sampled 180 days after TCRalphabeta/CD19-depleted stem cell transplant. The receptors shown here come from a male patient between 10 and 17 years old who had a stem cell transplant for acute lymphoblastic leukemia, so the T cells may come from the graft donor. Both conserved end residues are part of each CDR3. Fields, in order: D gene, J gene, V gene, clone size, CDR3 length, CDR3 DNA, CDR3 protein. The D gene is left open where the match is weak. Only some rows state a clone size, as once, few, many or a class for expanded clones.

TRBD2 | TRBJ2-7 | TRBV25-1 | few | 17 | TGTGCCAGCAGTGAACAGGGGGGACTAGCGGGAGTCTACGAGCAGTACTTC | CASSEQGGLAGVYEQYF
NA | TRBJ2-7 | TRBV9 | few | 18 | TGTGCCAGCAGCGTAGACGACGTGGGCGGCATCGGAGCTTACGAGCAGTACTTC | CASSVDDVGGIGAYEQYF
NA | TRBJ2-7 | TRBV20-1 | few | 14 | TGCAGTGCTAGAGTCGAGCGGGACAACTACGAGCAGTACTTC | CSARVERDNYEQYF
TRBD1 | TRBJ1-1 | TRBV5-1 | few | 14 | TGCGCCAGCAGCTTGGTGGCAGGGGGCAAGGAAGCTTTCTTT | CASSLVAGGKEAFF
NA | TRBJ1-1 | TRBV7-9 | few | 14 | TGTGCCATACATGACAGATTTATGAACACTGAAGCTTTCTTT | CAIHDRFMNTEAFF
TRBD2 | TRBJ2-7 | TRBV20-1 | few | 15 | TGCAGTGCTACAATGCTAGCGGGAGGCTCCTACGAGCAGTACTTC | CSATMLAGGSYEQYF
NA | TRBJ2-3 | TRBV7-8 | NA | 16 | TGTGCCAGCAGCTTAGCCCGCACCACCCGAACAGATACGCAGTATTTT | CASSLARTTRTDTQYF
NA | TRBJ2-7 | TRBV12-3/TRBV12-4 | few | 15 | TGTGCCAGCAGTTTAAGGGACACTATCTCCTACGAGCAGTACTTC | CASSLRDTISYEQYF
NA | TRBJ2-3 | TRBV27 | few | 13 | TGTGCCAGCAGCCCTCCGAACTTAGATACGCAGTATTTT | CASSPPNLDTQYF
TRBD2 | TRBJ2-3 | TRBV2 | NA | 13 | TGTGCCATTGGGACTAGCGGGAGACGGACGCAGTATTTT | CAIGTSGRRTQYF
NA | TRBJ2-7 | TRBV7-9 | many | 12 | TGTGCCAGCAGCCTTAGCTCCTACGAGCAGTACTTC | CASSLSSYEQYF
NA | TRBJ2-7 | TRBV14 | few | 15 | TGTGCCAGCAGCCAAGATAAGGAGAGCTCCTACGAGCAGTACTTC | CASSQDKESSYEQYF
NA | TRBJ2-3 | TRBV7-8 | NA | 15 | TGTGCCAGCAGCTTAGGACCACTCACATGGGATACGCAGTATTTT | CASSLGPLTWDTQYF
TRBD1 | TRBJ2-3 | TRBV4-2 | few | 16 | TGTGCCAGCAGCCTACGGACAGGGCGTTTCGCAGATACGCAGTATTTT | CASSLRTGRFADTQYF
NA | TRBJ2-1 | TRBV12-3/TRBV12-4 | many | 15 | TGTGCCAGCAGTTGGCCGGGCGTGGGGTACAATGAGCAGTTCTTC | CASSWPGVGYNEQFF
NA | TRBJ2-7 | TRBV2 | NA | 13 | TGTGCCAGCAGTGACCTCGATTGGTACGAGCAGTACTTC | CASSDLDWYEQYF
NA | TRBJ2-3 | TRBV10-3 | many | 13 | TGTGCCACGAGAGGTGGGAGCACAGATACGCAGTATTTT | CATRGGSTDTQYF
TRBD1 | TRBJ1-6 | TRBV7-9 | few | 14 | TGTGCCAGCAGGCCGGGACAGGGCTCCTCACCCCTCCACTTT | CASRPGQGSSPLHF
NA | TRBJ2-3 | TRBV10-1 | NA | 14 | TGCGCCAGCAGTGATTACTCAAACACAGATACGCAGTATTTT | CASSDYSNTDTQYF
TRBD1 | TRBJ2-1 | TRBV7-3 | few | 17 | TGTGCCAGCAGCTTAATAGCCGGGACAGTTACTTACAATGAGCAGTTCTTC | CASSLIAGTVTYNEQFF
NA | TRBJ2-1 | TRBV5-1 | few | 17 | TGCGCCAGCAGCTTGGAAATGGCGGACCCATTCTGGGATGAGCAGTTCTTC | CASSLEMADPFWDEQFF
NA | TRBJ1-1 | TRBV29-1 | few | 13 | TGCAGCGTAGGGGATTGGCTGGGGACTGAAGCTTTCTTT | CSVGDWLGTEAFF
NA | TRBJ1-4 | TRBV6-1 | few | 16 | TGTGCCAGCAGCCGGCCCCCCGAAGCAACTAATGAAAAACTGTTTTTT | CASSRPPEATNEKLFF
NA | TRBJ2-7 | TRBV5-6 | few | 16 | TGTGCCAGCAGCTTGGGGTGGGGGGACGCCTCCTACGAGCAGTACTTC | CASSLGWGDASYEQYF
NA | TRBJ2-1 | TRBV5-1 | NA | 16 | TGCGCCAGCAGCTTTCTTGGTCGCGGCTCCTACAATGAGCAGTTCTTC | CASSFLGRGSYNEQFF
NA | TRBJ1-4 | TRBV14 | NA | 15 | TGTGCCAGCAGCGAAAGGGGCAAGCATGCTGAAAAACTGTTTTTT | CASSERGKHAEKLFF
TRBD2 | TRBJ2-1 | TRBV6-5 | few | 15 | TGTGCCAGCAGCTACGGACTAGCGGGACCCAATGAGCAGTTCTTC | CASSYGLAGPNEQFF
TRBD1 | TRBJ1-5 | TRBV4-1 | NA | 21 | TGCGCCAGCAGCCACGAACCCTACAAACCGGACAGGGATTATAGCAATCAGCCCCAGCATTTT | CASSHEPYKPDRDYSNQPQHF
NA | TRBJ2-5 | TRBV6-1 | few | 14 | TGTGCCAGCAGTCCTCAGGGTGAGGAAGAGACCCAGTACTTC | CASSPQGEEETQYF
NA | TRBJ1-3 | TRBV18 | few | 14 | TGTGCCAGCTCACCAGGGTTGGACGTAAACACCATATATTTT | CASSPGLDVNTIYF
NA | TRBJ2-7 | TRBV5-1 | few | 16 | TGCGCCAGCACCCCTTCGAAAGGGAATGCGTCCTACGAGCAGTACTTC | CASTPSKGNASYEQYF
NA | TRBJ1-2 | TRBV12-3/TRBV12-4 | few | 11 | TGTGCCAGCAGTTTTTTGGGGCTCGACACCTTC | CASSFLGLDTF
NA | TRBJ2-3 | TRBV7-9 | NA | 12 | TGTGCCAGCCGCCAAGGACTCTTGACGCAGTATTTT | CASRQGLLTQYF
TRBD1 | TRBJ2-2 | TRBV27 | few | 18 | TGTGCCAGCAGTTCACCACCCCTGACAGGGTGGGGCACCGGGGAGCTGTTTTTT | CASSSPPLTGWGTGELFF
NA | TRBJ2-3 | TRBV4-2 | few | 14 | TGTGCCAGCAGCCAAGTCCCGAACACAGATACGCAGTATTTT | CASSQVPNTDTQYF
TRBD2 | TRBJ2-7 | TRBV7-2 | NA | 23 | TGTGCCAGCAGCTGCCGGATCTTCGGGCTAGCGGGACCCTATTTCTTGGCTCATTACGAGCAGTACTTC | CASSCRIFGLAGPYFLAHYEQYF
NA | TRBJ2-7 | TRBV20-1 | NA | 13 | TGCAGTGCTGAGACTAAAAGCTCCTACGAGCAGTACTTC | CSAETKSSYEQYF
NA | TRBJ2-1 | TRBV14 | NA | 15 | TGTGCCAGCAGTCCGGGACCAACCTTAAGGAATGAGCAGTTCTTC | CASSPGPTLRNEQFF
NA | TRBJ2-2 | TRBV18 | few | 16 | TGTGCCAGCTCGCCCCTTGTCAGGGGTGATACCGGGGAGCTGTTTTTT | CASSPLVRGDTGELFF
TRBD1 | TRBJ2-7 | TRBV10-3 | many | 14 | TGTGCCATCAGTGATGGGACAGGGGTCCTAGAGCAGTACTTC | CAISDGTGVLEQYF
TRBD1 | TRBJ2-1 | TRBV24-1 | few | 15 | TGTGCCACCAGTGAGACGGACAGGGGGCGTAGTGAGCAGTTCTTC | CATSETDRGRSEQFF
NA | TRBJ2-7 | TRBV6-5 | NA | 13 | TGTGCCAGCAGTTTCCCCGTGGGGGGCGAGCAGTACTTC | CASSFPVGGEQYF
TRBD1 | TRBJ2-5 | TRBV11-3 | NA | 15 | TGTGCCAGCAGCTGGGGACAGGGAATCCAAGAGACCCAGTACTTC | CASSWGQGIQETQYF
TRBD2 | TRBJ2-7 | TRBV28 | few | 12 | TGTGCCAGTAGCGGGAACTCCTACGAGCAGTACTTC | CASSGNSYEQYF
TRBD1 | TRBJ1-1 | TRBV18 | NA | 17 | TGTGCCAGCTCACCACTGGGACAGGGGGCGGTTTACACTGAAGCTTTCTTT | CASSPLGQGAVYTEAFF
TRBD2 | TRBJ2-5 | TRBV11-2 | few | 17 | TGTGCCAGCAGCTTACAGGGACTAGCGGGAGCGCAAGAGACCCAGTACTTC | CASSLQGLAGAQETQYF